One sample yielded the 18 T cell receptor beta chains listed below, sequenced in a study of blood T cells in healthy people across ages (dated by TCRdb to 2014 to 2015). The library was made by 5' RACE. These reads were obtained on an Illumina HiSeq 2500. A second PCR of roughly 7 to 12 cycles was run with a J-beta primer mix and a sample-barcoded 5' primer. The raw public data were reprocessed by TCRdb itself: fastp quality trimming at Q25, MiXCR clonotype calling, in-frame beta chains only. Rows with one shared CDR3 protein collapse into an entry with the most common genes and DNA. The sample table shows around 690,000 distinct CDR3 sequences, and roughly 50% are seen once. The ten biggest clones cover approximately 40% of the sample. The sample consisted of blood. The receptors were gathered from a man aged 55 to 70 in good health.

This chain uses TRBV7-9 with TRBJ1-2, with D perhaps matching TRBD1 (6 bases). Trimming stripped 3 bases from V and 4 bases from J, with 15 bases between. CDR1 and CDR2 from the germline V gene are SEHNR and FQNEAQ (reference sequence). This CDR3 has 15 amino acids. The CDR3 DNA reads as TGTGCCAGCAGCTTCGGGACAACCGATTCCTATGGCTACACCTTC. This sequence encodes CASSFGTTDSYGYTF.

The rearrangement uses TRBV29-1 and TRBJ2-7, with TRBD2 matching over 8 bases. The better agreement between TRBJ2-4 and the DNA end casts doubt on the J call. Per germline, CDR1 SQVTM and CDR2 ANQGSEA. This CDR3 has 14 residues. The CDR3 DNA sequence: TGCAGCGTAGCTCGGGGGGGGCGTAAGAACATTCAGTACTTC. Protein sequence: CSVARGGRKNIQYF.

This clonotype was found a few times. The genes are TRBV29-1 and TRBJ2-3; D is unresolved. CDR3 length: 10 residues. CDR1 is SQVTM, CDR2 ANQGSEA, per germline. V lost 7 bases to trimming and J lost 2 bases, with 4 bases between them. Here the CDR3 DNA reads TGCAGCGCTGCCACAGATACGCAGTATTTT. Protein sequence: CSAATDTQYF.

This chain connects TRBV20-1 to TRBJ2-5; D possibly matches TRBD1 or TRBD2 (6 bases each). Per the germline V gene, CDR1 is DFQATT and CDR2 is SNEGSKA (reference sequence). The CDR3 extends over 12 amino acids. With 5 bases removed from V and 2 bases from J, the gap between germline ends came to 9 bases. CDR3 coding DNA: TGCAGTGCTTGGAGGGGGCAAGAGACCCAGTACTTC. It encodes CSAWRGQETQYF.

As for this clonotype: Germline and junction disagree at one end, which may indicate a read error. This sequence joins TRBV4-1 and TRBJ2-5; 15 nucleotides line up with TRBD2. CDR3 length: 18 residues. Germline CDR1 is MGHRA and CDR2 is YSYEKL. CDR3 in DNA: TGCGCCAGTAGCCAGCCCCCTGGACTAGCGGGGGGGAAAGAGACCCAGTACTTC. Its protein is CASSQPPGLAGGKETQYF.

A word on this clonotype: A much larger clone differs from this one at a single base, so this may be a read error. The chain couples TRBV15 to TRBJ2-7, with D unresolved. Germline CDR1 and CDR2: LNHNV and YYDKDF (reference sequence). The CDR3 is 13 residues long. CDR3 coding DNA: TGTGCCGCCAGCAGAGACGGGCGCTACGAGCAGTACTTC. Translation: CAASRDGRYEQYF.

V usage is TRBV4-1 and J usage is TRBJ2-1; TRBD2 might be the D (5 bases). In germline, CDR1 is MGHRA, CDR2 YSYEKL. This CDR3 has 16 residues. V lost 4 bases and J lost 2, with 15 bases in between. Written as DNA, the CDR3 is TGCGCCAGCAGCCCAGGTGGGCGGGCAACCTACAATGAGCAGTTCTTC. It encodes CASSPGGRATYNEQFF.

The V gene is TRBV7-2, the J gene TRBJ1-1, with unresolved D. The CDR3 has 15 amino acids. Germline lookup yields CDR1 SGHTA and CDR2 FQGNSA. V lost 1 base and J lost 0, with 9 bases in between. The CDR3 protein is CASSLGVSLNTEAFF. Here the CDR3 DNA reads TGTGCCAGCAGCTTAGGCGTCAGTCTGAACACTGAAGCTTTCTTT.

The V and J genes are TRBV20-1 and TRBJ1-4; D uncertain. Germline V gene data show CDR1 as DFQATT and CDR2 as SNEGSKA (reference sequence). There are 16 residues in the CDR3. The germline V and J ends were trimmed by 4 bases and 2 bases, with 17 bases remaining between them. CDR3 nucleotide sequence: TGCAGTGCTACTGATAGAAAGGGTACGACTAATGAAAAACTGTTTTTT. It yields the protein CSATDRKGTTNEKLFF.

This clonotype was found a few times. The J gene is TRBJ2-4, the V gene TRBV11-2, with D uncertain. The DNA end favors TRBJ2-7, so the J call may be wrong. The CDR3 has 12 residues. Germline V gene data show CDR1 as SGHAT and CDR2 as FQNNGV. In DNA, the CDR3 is TGTGCCAGCAGCTACGGTTCCGACGAGCAGTACTTC. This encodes CASSYGSDEQYF.

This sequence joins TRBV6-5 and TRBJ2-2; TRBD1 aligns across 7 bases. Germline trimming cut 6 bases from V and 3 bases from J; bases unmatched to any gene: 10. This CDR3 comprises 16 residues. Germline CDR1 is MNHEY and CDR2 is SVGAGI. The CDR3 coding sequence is TGTGCCAGCAGCCTTTCCGGGACAGATGACACCGGGGAGCTGTTTTTT. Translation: CASSLSGTDDTGELFF.

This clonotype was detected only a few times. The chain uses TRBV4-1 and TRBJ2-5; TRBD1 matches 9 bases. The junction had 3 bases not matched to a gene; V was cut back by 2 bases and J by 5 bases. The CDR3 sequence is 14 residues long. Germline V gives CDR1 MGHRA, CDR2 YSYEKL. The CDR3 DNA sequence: TGCGCCAGCAGCCAATACAGGGGGCACGAGACCCAGTACTTC. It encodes CASSQYRGHETQYF.

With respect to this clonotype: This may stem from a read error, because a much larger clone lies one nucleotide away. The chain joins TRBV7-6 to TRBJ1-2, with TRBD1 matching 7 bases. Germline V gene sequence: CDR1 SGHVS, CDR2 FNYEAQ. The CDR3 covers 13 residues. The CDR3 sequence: CASSLDRAYDYTF. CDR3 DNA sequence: TGTGCCAGCAGCCTCGACAGGGCCTATGACTACACCTTC. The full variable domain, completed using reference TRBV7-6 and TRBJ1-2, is GAGVSQSPRYKVTKRGQDVALRCDPISGHVSLYWYRQALGQGPEFLTYFNYEAQQDKSGLPNDRFSAERPEGSISTLTIQRTEQRDSAMYRCASSLDRAYDYTFGSGTRLTVV.

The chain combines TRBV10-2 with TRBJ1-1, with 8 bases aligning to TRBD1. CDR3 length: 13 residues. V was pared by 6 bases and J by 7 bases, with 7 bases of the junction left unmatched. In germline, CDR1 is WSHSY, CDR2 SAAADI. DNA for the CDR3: TGCGCCAGCAGGGGACAGGCGATACGTGAAGCTTTCTTT. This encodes CASRGQAIREAFF.

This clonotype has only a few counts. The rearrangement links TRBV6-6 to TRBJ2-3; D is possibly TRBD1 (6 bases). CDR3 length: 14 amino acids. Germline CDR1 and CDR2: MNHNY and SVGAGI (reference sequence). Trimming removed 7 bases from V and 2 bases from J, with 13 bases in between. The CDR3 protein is CASNSGASTDTQYF. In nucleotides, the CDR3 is TGTGCCAGCAACTCAGGGGCCTCCACAGATACGCAGTATTTT.

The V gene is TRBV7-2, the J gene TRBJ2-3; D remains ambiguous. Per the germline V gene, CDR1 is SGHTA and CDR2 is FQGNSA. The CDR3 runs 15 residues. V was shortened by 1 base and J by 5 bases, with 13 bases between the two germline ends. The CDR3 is CASSLEVWAGDTQYF. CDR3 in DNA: TGTGCCAGCAGCTTAGAGGTATGGGCAGGAGATACGCAGTATTTT.

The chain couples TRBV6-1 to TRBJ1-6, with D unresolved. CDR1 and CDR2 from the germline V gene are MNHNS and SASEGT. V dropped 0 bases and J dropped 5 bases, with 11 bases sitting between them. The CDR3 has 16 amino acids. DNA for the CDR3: TGTGCCAGCAGTGAAGCCGTAACCCCCCATAATTCACCCCTCCACTTT. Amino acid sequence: CASSEAVTPHNSPLHF.

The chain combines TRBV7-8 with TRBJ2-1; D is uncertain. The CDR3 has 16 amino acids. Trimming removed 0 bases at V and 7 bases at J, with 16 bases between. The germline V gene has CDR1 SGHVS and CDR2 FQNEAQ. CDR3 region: CASSLAGWASRNEQFF. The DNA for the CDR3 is TGTGCCAGCAGCTTAGCGGGTTGGGCTTCAAGGAATGAGCAGTTCTTC.